The TCR beta chain under discussion was sequenced for a study of long-term antiretroviral therapy in people with HIV. Researchers ran immunoSEQ v3.0 at survey level. Assay used: immunoSEQ multiplex PCR; TCRdb lists only in-frame clones, some missing. The table includes over 30,000 clones, roughly nine tenths detected once. No donor had fewer than one pre-ART PBMC sample or fewer than two post-ART PBMC samples. The samples, holding about 0.95-11 million cryopreserved PBMC, were thawed before DNA extraction was carried out. Germline V gene data show CDR1 as LGHNA and CDR2 as YSLEER. This CDR3 spans 15 amino acids. With 4 bases clipped from V and 2 bases from J, the junction kept 5 bases outside the gene matches. As to this clone: No antigen is known for it.

The study's findings and limits: HIV repertoires spanned narrower CDR3 length ranges than controls. Regardless of time point, clones expanded before ART dominated the repertoire.

The chain carries TRBV4-3 and TRBJ1-2, with 9 bases lining up with TRBD1. The TCR sequence derives from a young man with HIV. This sample comprised unsorted PBMCs, obtained 1.1 years after starting antiretroviral therapy. In DNA, the CDR3 is TGCGCCAGCAGCCGAACGGACAGGGGAAACTATGGCTACACCTTC. Translation gives CASSRTDRGNYGYTF.